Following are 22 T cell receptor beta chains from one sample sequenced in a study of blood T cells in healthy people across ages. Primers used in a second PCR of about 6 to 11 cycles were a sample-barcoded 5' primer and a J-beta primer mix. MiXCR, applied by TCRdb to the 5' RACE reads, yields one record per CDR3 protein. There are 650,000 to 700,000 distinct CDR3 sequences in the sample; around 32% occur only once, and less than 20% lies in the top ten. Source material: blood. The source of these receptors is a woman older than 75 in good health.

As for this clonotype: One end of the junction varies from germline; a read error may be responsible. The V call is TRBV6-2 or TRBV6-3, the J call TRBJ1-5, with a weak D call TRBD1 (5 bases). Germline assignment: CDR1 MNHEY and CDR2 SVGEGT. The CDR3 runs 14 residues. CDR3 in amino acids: CASSQDSSNRPQHF. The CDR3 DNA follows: TGTGCCAGCAGTCAAGACAGTTCCAATCGGCCCCAGCATTTT.

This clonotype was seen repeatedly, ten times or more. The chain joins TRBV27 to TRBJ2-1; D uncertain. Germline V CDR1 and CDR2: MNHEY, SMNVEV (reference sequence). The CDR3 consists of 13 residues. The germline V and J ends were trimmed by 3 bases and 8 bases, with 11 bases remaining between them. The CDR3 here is CASSFARWDEQFF. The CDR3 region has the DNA TGTGCCAGCAGTTTTGCCAGATGGGATGAGCAGTTCTTC.

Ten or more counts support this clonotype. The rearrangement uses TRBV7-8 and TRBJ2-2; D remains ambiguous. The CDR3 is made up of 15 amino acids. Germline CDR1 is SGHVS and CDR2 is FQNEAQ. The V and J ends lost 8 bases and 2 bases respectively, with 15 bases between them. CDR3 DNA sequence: TGTGCCAGCGTTCGGATGGCTCTTAACACCGGGGAGCTGTTTTTT. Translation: CASVRMALNTGELFF. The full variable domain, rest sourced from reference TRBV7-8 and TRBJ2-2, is GAGVSQSPRYKVAKRGQDVALRCDPISGHVSLFWYQQALGQGPEFLTYFQNEAQLDKSGLPSDRFFAERPEGSVSTLKIQRTQQEDSAVYLCASVRMALNTGELFFGEGSRLTVL.

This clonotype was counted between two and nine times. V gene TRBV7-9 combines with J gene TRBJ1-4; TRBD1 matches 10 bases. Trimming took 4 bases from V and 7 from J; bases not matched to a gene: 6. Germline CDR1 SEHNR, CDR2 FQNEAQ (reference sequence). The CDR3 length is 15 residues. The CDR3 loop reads CASSSGTGESEKLFF. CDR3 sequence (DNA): TGTGCCAGCAGCTCCGGGACAGGGGAGAGTGAAAAACTGTTTTTT.

DNA of the CDR3: TGTGCCAGCAGCTCAACCGGGACTAGCGGGGGAGGCAGTGAAAATGAGCAGTTCTTC. Protein: CASSSTGTSGGGSENEQFF. The chain links TRBV25-1 to TRBJ2-1, with 14 bases aligning to TRBD2. V lost 6 bases to trimming and J lost 7 bases; unmatched junction nucleotides: 17. The germline gives CDR1 MGHDK, CDR2 SYGVNS. The CDR3 runs to 19 residues.

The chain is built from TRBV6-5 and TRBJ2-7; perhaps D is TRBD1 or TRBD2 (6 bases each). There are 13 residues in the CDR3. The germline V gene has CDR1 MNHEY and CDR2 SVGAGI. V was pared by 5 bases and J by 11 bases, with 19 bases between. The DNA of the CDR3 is TGTGCCAGCAGTGCCTCCGGGACACCGGGGGAGTACTTC. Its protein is CASSASGTPGEYF.

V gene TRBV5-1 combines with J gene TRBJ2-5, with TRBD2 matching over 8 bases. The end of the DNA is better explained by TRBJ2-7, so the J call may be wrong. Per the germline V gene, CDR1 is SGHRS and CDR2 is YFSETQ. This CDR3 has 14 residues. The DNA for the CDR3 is TGCGCCAGTAATCAAGCGGGAGAATCCTACGAGCAGTACTTC. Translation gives CASNQAGESYEQYF.

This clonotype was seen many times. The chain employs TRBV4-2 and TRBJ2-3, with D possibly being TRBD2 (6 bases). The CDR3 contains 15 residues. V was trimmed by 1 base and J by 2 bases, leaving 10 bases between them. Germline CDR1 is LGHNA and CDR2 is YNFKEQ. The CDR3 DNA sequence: TGTGCCAGCAGCCAAGGGCGGGGTACCACAGATACGCAGTATTTT. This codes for CASSQGRGTTDTQYF.

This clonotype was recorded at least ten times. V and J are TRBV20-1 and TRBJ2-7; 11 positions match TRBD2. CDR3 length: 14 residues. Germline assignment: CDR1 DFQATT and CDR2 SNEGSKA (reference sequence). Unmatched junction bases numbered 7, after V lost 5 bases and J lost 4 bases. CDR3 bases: TGCAGTGCTGATAGCGGGGGGGCCGTATACGAGCAGTACTTC. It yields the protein CSADSGGAVYEQYF.

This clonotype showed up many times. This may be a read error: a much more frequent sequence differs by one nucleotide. Here the CDR3 reads CSAREGAKNIQYF. The DNA of the CDR3 is TGCAGTGCTAGGGAGGGGGCCAAAAACATTCAGTACTTC. The chain uses TRBV20-1 and TRBJ2-4; tentatively, D is TRBD2 (6 bases). V lost 3 bases, J lost 1 base, and 7 bases lay in between. The CDR3 sequence is 13 residues long. The V gene's germline CDR1 is DFQATT and CDR2 SNEGSKA (reference sequence).

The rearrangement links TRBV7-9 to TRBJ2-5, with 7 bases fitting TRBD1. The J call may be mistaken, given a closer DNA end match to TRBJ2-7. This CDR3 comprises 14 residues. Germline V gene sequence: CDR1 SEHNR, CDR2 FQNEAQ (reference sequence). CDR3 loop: CASSADRDRPEQYF. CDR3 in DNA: TGTGCCAGCAGCGCCGACAGGGATCGGCCCGAGCAGTACTTC.

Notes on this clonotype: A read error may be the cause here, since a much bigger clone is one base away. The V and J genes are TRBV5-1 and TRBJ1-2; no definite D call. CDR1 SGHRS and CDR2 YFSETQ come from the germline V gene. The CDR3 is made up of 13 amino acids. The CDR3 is CAGSSDGGGGYTF. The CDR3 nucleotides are TGCGCCGGCAGCTCCGACGGCGGCGGAGGCTACACCTTC.

CDR3 protein: CASSNTGGTDTQYF. The CDR3 DNA is TGTGCCAGCAGCAATACAGGGGGCACAGATACGCAGTATTTT. The V call is TRBV7-6, the J call TRBJ2-3, with 7 bases fitting TRBD1. This CDR3 is 14 amino acids long. The germline gives CDR1 SGHVS, CDR2 FNYEAQ. Trimming cost V 5 bases and J 1 base; bases outside gene matches: 3.

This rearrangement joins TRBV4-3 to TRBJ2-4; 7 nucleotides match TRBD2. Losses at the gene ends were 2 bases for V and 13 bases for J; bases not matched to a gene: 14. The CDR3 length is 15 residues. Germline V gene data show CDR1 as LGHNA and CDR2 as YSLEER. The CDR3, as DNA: TGCGCCAGCAGCCAAAGTGGGGCGGGAGTGGGAGAGCAGTACTTC. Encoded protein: CASSQSGAGVGEQYF.

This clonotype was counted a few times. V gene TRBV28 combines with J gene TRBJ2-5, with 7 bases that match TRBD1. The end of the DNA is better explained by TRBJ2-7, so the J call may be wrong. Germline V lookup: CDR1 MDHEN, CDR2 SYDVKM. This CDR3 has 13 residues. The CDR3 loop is CASKTGVSVEQYF. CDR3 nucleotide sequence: TGTGCCAGCAAAACAGGGGTAAGCGTCGAGCAGTACTTC.

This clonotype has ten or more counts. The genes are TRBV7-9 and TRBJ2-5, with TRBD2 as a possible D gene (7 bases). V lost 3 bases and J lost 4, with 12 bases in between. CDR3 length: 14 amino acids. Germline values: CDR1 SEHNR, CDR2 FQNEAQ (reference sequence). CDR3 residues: CASSFRRGAETQYF. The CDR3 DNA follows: TGTGCCAGCAGCTTCCGCCGGGGGGCAGAGACCCAGTACTTC.

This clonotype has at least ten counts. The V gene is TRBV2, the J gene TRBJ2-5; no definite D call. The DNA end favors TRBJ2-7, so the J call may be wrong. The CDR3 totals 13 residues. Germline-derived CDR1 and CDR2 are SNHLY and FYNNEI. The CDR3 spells CASMALLSAEQYF. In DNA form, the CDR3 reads TGTGCCAGCATGGCACTACTTTCCGCCGAGCAGTACTTC.

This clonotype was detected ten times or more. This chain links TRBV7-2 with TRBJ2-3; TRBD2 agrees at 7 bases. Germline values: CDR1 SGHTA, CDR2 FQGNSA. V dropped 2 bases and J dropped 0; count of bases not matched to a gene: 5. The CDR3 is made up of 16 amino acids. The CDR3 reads CASSLFRLASTDTQYF. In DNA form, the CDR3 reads TGTGCCAGCAGCTTATTCCGACTAGCAAGCACAGATACGCAGTATTTT. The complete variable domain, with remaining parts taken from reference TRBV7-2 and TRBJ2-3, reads GAGVSQSPSNKVTEKGKDVELRCDPISGHTALYWYRQSLGQGLEFLIYFQGNSAPDKSGLPSDRFSAERTGGSVSTLTIQRTQQEDSAVYLCASSLFRLASTDTQYFGPGTRLTVL.

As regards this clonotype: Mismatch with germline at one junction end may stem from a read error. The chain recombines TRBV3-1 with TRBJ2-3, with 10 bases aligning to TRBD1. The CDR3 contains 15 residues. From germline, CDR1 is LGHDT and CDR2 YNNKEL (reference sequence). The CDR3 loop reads CTSRGGTGGTDTQYF. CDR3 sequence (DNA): TGTACCAGCAGGGGCGGGACAGGGGGCACAGATACGCAGTATTTT.

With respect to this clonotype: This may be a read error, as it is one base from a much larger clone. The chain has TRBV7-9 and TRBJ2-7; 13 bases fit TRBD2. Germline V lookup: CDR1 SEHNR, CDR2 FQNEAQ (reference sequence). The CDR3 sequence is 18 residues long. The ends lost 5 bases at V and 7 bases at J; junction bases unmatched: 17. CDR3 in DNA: TGTGCCAGCAGCCTGGGACTAGCGGGGCCAGACGGGAACAATGAGCAGTACTTC. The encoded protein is CASSLGLAGPDGNNEQYF. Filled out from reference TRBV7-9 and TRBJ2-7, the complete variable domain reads DTGVSQNPRHKITKRGQNVTFRCDPISEHNRLYWYRQTLGQGPEFLTYFQNEAQLEKSRLLSDRFSAERPKGSFSTLEIQRTEQGDSAMYLCASSLGLAGPDGNNEQYFGPGTRLTVT.

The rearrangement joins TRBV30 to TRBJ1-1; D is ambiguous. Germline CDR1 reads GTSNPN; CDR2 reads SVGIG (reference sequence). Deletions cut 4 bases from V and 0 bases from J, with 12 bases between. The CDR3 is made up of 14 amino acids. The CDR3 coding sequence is TGTGCCTGGACCCTTGGGCTTTTGAACACTGAAGCTTTCTTT. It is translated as CAWTLGLLNTEAFF.

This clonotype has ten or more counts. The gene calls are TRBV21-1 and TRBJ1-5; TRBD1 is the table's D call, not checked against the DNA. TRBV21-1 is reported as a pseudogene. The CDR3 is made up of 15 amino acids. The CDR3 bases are TGTGCCAGCAGCAAAGCTGGGGGTGGGGGGCAGCCCCAGCATTTT. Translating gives CASSKAGGGGQPQHF.